These 8 T cell receptor beta chains were sequenced from one sample in a study of CD8+ T cells in alopecia areata. Following RNA extraction, reverse transcription yielded cDNA that acted as the sequencing template. Libraries were prepared by immunoSEQ multiplex PCR; TCRdb keeps only in-frame clonotypes and omits some of them. The sample carries roughly 92,000 clones, about 70% recorded once. Treatment: oral pan-JAK inhibitor, 5-10 mg twice daily. The sequenced sample was CD8+ T cells sorted from blood, obtained around week 44, from a patient treated with tofacitinib. The receptors come from a human donor with alopecia areata.

V is TRBV5-4 and J is TRBJ2-3; the match to TRBD2 covers 16 bases. The germline V gene has CDR1 SGHNT and CDR2 YYREEE (reference sequence). This CDR3 has 19 residues. J gave up 4 bases and V 0 bases, and 8 bases lay outside the gene matches. CDR3 loop: CASSLVGTSGGASPDTQYF. Here the CDR3 DNA reads TGTGCCAGCAGCTTGGTCGGGACTAGCGGGGGGGCCTCCCCAGATACGCAGTATTTT.

This clone occurred once. The genes are TRBV29-1 and TRBJ1-2, with 12 bases aligning to TRBD1. J was trimmed by 3 bases and V by 3 bases; bases with no gene match: 11. CDR1 and CDR2 (germline): SQVTM, ANQGSEA. This CDR3 contains 17 residues. The CDR3 coding sequence is TGCAGCGTTGAGGAGCCGGGACAGGGGGCGTCTTACTATGGCTACACCTTC. Its protein is CSVEEPGQGASYYGYTF.

V usage is TRBV2 and J usage is TRBJ2-5; 7 bases match TRBD2. V shed 11 bases, J shed 2 bases, and the junction held 14 bases outside the gene matches. The CDR3 runs to 15 residues. Germline lookup yields CDR1 SNHLY and CDR2 FYNNEI. The CDR3 spells CASGLLADNQETQYF. In DNA, the CDR3 is TGTGCCTCCGGTCTTCTAGCGGACAATCAAGAGACCCAGTACTTC.

The V call is TRBV2, the J call TRBJ2-6, with D perhaps assigned TRBD1 or TRBD2 (7 bases each). Trimming shortened V by 7 bases and J by 0 bases, and 22 bases separated the two germline ends. Germline CDR1 SNHLY, CDR2 FYNNEI. This CDR3 spans 19 amino acids. The CDR3 spells CASILGRGTDLSGANVLTF. Here the CDR3 DNA reads TGTGCCAGCATCCTCGGGCGGGGGACAGACCTCTCTGGGGCCAACGTCCTGACTTTC. Supplemented by reference TRBV2 and TRBJ2-6, the full variable domain reads EPEVTQTPSHQVTQMGQEVILRCVPISNHLYFYWYRQILGQKVEFLVSFYNNEISEKSEIFDDQFSVERPDGSNFTLKIRSTKLEDSAMYFCASILGRGTDLSGANVLTFGAGSRLTVL.

The chain combines TRBV19 with TRBJ2-1; D not resolved. Between the trimmed V and J ends, which lost 5 bases and 5 bases, there was a span of 13 bases. This CDR3 has 14 residues. Germline assignment: CDR1 LNHDA and CDR2 SQIVND (reference sequence). As DNA, the CDR3 is TGTGCCAGTAGTCCGGGCCGGCGAGACAATGAGCAGTTCTTC. As protein: CASSPGRRDNEQFF.

The rearrangement joins TRBV19 to TRBJ2-1; D is perhaps TRBD2 (6 bases). The V and J ends lost 5 bases and 6 bases respectively, with 14 bases between them. From germline, CDR1 is LNHDA and CDR2 SQIVND (reference sequence). The CDR3 is 14 amino acids. The CDR3 loop is CASSLSEGANEQFF. The DNA of the CDR3 is TGTGCCAGTAGTTTGTCGGAGGGAGCCAATGAGCAGTTCTTC.

This rearrangement joins TRBV29-1 to TRBJ2-5, with 8 nucleotides matching TRBD1. With V trimmed by 8 bases and J by 5 bases, 16 bases remained unmatched. CDR3 length: 15 amino acids. Per the germline V gene, CDR1 is SQVTM and CDR2 is ANQGSEA. The CDR3 region has the DNA TGCAGCACCTATGCCAGGGGGCGAATGGTGGAGACCCAGTACTTC. Amino acids: CSTYARGRMVETQYF.

V gene TRBV4-3 combines with J gene TRBJ2-7; D possibly corresponds to TRBD1 (5 bases). Germline CDR1 reads LGHNA; CDR2 reads YSLEER. Trimming took 0 bases from V and 0 from J, leaving 9 bases between them. The CDR3 has 15 residues. The CDR3 nucleotides are TGCGCCAGCAGCCAAGATAACCAGGGCTCCTACGAGCAGTACTTC. Amino acids: CASSQDNQGSYEQYF.